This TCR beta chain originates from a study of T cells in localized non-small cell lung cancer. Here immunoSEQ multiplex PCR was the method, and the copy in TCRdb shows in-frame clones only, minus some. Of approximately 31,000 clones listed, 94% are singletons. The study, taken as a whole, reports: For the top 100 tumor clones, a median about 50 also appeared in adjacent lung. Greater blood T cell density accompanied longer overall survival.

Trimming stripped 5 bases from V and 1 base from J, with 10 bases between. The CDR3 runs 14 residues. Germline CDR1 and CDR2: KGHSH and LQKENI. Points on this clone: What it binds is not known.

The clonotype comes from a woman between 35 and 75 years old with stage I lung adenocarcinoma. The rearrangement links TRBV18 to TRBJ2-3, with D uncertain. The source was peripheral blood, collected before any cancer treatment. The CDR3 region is CASSSQPGTDTQYF. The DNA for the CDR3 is TGTGCCAGCTCATCCCAACCGGGCACAGATACGCAGTATTTT.